Each of the 7 T cell receptor beta chains below was sequenced from the same sample in a study of tumor-infiltrating lymphocytes in localized non-small cell lung cancer. Sequenced by immunoSEQ multiplex PCR; TCRdb stores in-frame clones only, minus some. Here the sample spans about 9,500 clones, less than 80% being singletons. Sequenced material: lung tumor tissue. These receptors all come from a human donor with non-small cell lung cancer.

Written as DNA, the CDR3 is TGTGCCAGCAGCCCGACGATTCAGGGGTCCGCGAACACCGGGGAGCTGTTTTTT. It specifies CASSPTIQGSANTGELFF. The chain is built from TRBV7-9 and TRBJ2-2; possibly TRBD1 for D (6 bases). The CDR3 loop spans 18 amino acids. CDR1 is SEHNR and CDR2 is FQNEAQ in the germline V gene (reference sequence). V shed 5 bases and J shed 0 bases, with 19 bases lying between them.

The V gene is TRBV6-1, the J gene TRBJ1-5, with TRBD1 identical over 7 bases. Trimming cost V 7 bases and J 4 bases; bases outside gene matches: 4. In germline, CDR1 is MNHNS, CDR2 SASEGT. The CDR3 consists of 13 residues. CDR3 sequence (DNA): TGTGCCAGCATGACAGGGTTGAATCAGCCCCAGCATTTT. This sequence encodes CASMTGLNQPQHF.

This clone was recorded only once. The J gene is TRBJ1-1, the V gene TRBV6-6, with D uncertain. Trimming cost V 4 bases and J 7 bases, with 13 bases left between them. Germline V lookup: CDR1 MNHNY, CDR2 SVGAGI (reference sequence). The CDR3 is 13 amino acids. In DNA, the CDR3 is TGTGCCAGCAGTTTCGATGGACTGGGTGAAGCTTTCTTT. Translation: CASSFDGLGEAFF.

This clone has only one observation. The chain uses TRBV6-6 and TRBJ1-3, with TRBD1 identical over 7 bases. Germline assignment: CDR1 MNHNY and CDR2 SVGAGI (reference sequence). The J segment lost 0 bases and the V segment lost 2 bases, leaving 4 bases of the junction unmatched. This CDR3 comprises 16 residues. CDR3 DNA: TGTGCCAGCAGTTACGGAGGGGGCGACTCTGGAAACACCATATATTTT. Residues: CASSYGGGDSGNTIYF.

This clone occurred a few times. V and J are TRBV18 and TRBJ2-7; TRBD2 might be the D (6 bases). Germline lookup yields CDR1 KGHSH and CDR2 LQKENI. The CDR3 spans 13 residues. V was clipped by 3 bases and J by 3 bases, with 9 bases between them. The CDR3 sequence: CASSPSGDYEQYF. Here the CDR3 DNA reads TGTGCCAGCTCACCGTCGGGGGACTACGAGCAGTACTTC.

The J gene is TRBJ2-1, the V gene TRBV30; 10 nucleotides agree with TRBD2. V lost 1 base, J lost 8 bases, and 5 bases stayed unmatched. The CDR3 consists of 14 residues. Germline values: CDR1 GTSNPN, CDR2 SVGIG (reference sequence). In DNA form, the CDR3 reads TGTGCCTGGAGTGCGCTAGCGGGAGCCTATGAGCAGTTCTTC. Its protein is CAWSALAGAYEQFF.

The chain links TRBV29-1 to TRBJ1-2, with 9 bases matching TRBD1. V lost 4 bases, J lost 8 bases, and 20 bases stayed unmatched. CDR3 length equals 17 residues. The germline V gene encodes CDR1 SQVTM and CDR2 ANQGSEA. The CDR3, as DNA: TGCAGCGTTGGTAGCCCCGGGACAGGGAGAGCCCTGACCGGCTACACCTTC. Translated: CSVGSPGTGRALTGYTF.